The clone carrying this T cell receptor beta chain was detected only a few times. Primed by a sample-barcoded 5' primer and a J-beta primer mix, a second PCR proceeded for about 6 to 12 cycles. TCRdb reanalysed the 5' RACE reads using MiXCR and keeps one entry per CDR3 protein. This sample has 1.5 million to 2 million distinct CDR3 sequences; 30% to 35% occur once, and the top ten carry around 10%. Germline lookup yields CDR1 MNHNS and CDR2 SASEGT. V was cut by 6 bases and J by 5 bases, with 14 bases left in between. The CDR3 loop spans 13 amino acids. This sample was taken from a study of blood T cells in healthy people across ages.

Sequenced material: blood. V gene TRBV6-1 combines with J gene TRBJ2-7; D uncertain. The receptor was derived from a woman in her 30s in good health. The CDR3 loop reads CASRPLTVDEQYF. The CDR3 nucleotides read TGTGCCAGCAGACCCCTCACAGTCGACGAGCAGTACTTC.